The 7 T cell receptor beta chains given below trace back to one sample, sequenced in a study of CD8 T cells in ankylosing spondylitis. TCRdb fed the 5' RACE reads into MiXCR, producing one record per CDR3 protein. The data hold under 250,000 distinct CDR3 sequences, with roughly 32% observed a single time. Specimen: blood, either unsorted or a sorted T cell fraction (not recorded which). Receptors were obtained from a male donor with ankylosing spondylitis or in good health (not recorded which).

The genes are TRBV12-3 or TRBV12-4 and TRBJ2-2, with D hard to call. This CDR3 spans 14 amino acids. Trimming cost V 5 bases and J 1 base, with 8 bases left between them. The CDR3 is CASSPLLNTGELFF. The CDR3 region has the DNA TGTGCCAGCAGTCCATTACTGAACACCGGGGAGCTGTTTTTT.

The chain recombines TRBV25-1 with TRBJ2-7; tentatively, D is TRBD2 (6 bases). CDR1 is MGHDK, CDR2 SYGVNS, per germline. The CDR3 covers 13 residues. Trimming removed 3 bases from V and 3 bases from J, with 9 bases in between. CDR3 residues: CASSDRGFYEQYF. The CDR3 DNA follows: TGTGCCAGCAGTGATCGGGGGTTCTACGAGCAGTACTTC.

This rearrangement joins TRBV5-5 to TRBJ1-2; TRBD1 matches at 8 bases. Germline loops: CDR1 SGHKS, CDR2 YYEKEE (reference sequence). The CDR3 length is 15 residues. V dropped 1 base and J dropped 2; count of bases not matched to a gene: 4. CDR3 nucleotides: TGTGCCAGCAGCTTGAGGGACAGGAGGAACTATGGCTACACCTTC. Translating gives CASSLRDRRNYGYTF.

V and J are TRBV7-9 and TRBJ2-3, with a weak D call TRBD2 (7 bases). V lost 5 bases and J lost 8, with 17 bases in between. CDR1 is SEHNR, CDR2 FQNEAQ, per germline (reference sequence). The CDR3 has 14 amino acids. CDR3 in amino acids: CASSRERGAGTQYF. In DNA form, the CDR3 reads TGTGCCAGCAGCCGTGAACGGGGGGCTGGTACGCAGTATTTT.

The chain recombines TRBV12-3 or TRBV12-4 with TRBJ1-4, with 9 bases fitting TRBD1. V dropped 6 bases and J dropped 8; count of bases not matched to a gene: 10. The CDR3 runs 15 residues. The CDR3 loop reads CASRYGTGTSEKLFF. The CDR3, as DNA: TGTGCCAGCAGATATGGGACAGGGACAAGCGAAAAACTGTTTTTT.

The V and J genes are TRBV25-1 and TRBJ1-2; 7 bases are a match to TRBD1. The CDR3 sequence is 15 residues long. The J segment lost 1 base and the V segment lost 4 bases, leaving 6 bases of the junction unmatched. Per germline, CDR1 MGHDK and CDR2 SYGVNS. CDR3 loop: CASSASGQVNYGYTF. CDR3 coding DNA: TGTGCCAGCAGTGCCTCCGGACAGGTTAACTATGGCTACACCTTC.

This chain joins TRBV15 and TRBJ1-2; unclear D gene. Germline assignment: CDR1 LNHNV and CDR2 YYDKDF (reference sequence). V was shortened by 0 bases and J by 0 bases, with 8 bases between the two germline ends. The CDR3 totals 15 residues. The DNA of the CDR3 is TGTGCCACCAGCAGAGATTGGGGAGCTAACTATGGCTACACCTTC. Translation: CATSRDWGANYGYTF.